These 3 T cell receptor beta chains share one sample of origin, sequenced in a study of blood T cells in healthy people across ages (dated by TCRdb to about 2015). Libraries were constructed by 5' RACE. The instrument given in TCRdb is Illumina HiSeq 2500. A second about 7 to 11 cycle PCR used a sample-barcoded 5' primer and a J-beta primer mix. TCRdb reprocessing: public reads trimmed at Q25 with fastp, clones called with MiXCR, in-frame beta chains kept. When rows share a CDR3 protein, they turn into one entry using the most common DNA and genes. Present in this sample are under 850,000 distinct CDR3 sequences, under 40% of which were seen just once. The ten largest clones add up to approximately 13% of the sample. Sequenced material: blood. Every receptor here comes from a man aged 18 to 29 in good health.

This chain connects TRBV27 to TRBJ1-5, with 11 bases aligning to TRBD1. The V and J ends lost 8 bases and 6 bases, in that order; junction bases with no gene match: 9. Germline values: CDR1 MNHEY, CDR2 SMNVEV (reference sequence). There are 15 residues in the CDR3. CDR3 bases: TGTGCCAGCCGGGGAGGACAGGGGGCGGGTCAGCCCCAGCATTTT. Translating gives CASRGGQGAGQPQHF.

In its sample, this clonotype was seen a few times. The V and J genes are TRBV7-9 and TRBJ2-4; TRBD2 agrees at 9 bases. J lost 0 bases, V lost 3 bases, and 6 bases had no gene match. Germline V gene data show CDR1 as SEHNR and CDR2 as FQNEAQ (reference sequence). The CDR3 extends over 17 amino acids. Here the CDR3 DNA reads TGTGCCAGCAGCTTCACAGGACTAGCGCTAGCCAAAAACATTCAGTACTTC. Translating gives CASSFTGLALAKNIQYF. Full variable domain (rest looked up from reference TRBV7-9 and TRBJ2-4): DTGVSQNPRHKITKRGQNVTFRCDPISEHNRLYWYRQTLGQGPEFLTYFQNEAQLEKSRLLSDRFSAERPKGSFSTLEIQRTEQGDSAMYLCASSFTGLALAKNIQYFGAGTRLSVL.

The chain combines TRBV12-3 or TRBV12-4 with TRBJ2-4; perhaps D is TRBD1 or TRBD2 (5 bases each). Trimming took 3 bases from V and 0 from J, leaving 12 bases between them. The CDR3 consists of 16 residues. The CDR3 DNA reads TGTGCCAGCAGTTTTGTCCAGGGAGTAGCCAAAAACATTCAGTACTTC. It translates to CASSFVQGVAKNIQYF.